This note documents a single TCR beta chain sequence. Which antigen it targets is not known. No much larger clone exists at a distance of one base, and base qualities are not known. The germline V gene gives CDR1 as SGHTA and CDR2 as FQGNSA. The CDR3 has 16 amino acids, counting the end cysteine and phenylalanine. Just CDR3 DNA is preserved here, 48 bases in frame from base 1. This sample is part of a study of vaccination and CD4 T cells after COVID-19 (dated by TCRdb to 2021 to 2024). Regarding the complete study: Convalescent patients had a positive SARS-CoV-2 result on nasal swab PCR, and of these patients, fewer than ten had mild disease and one had severe disease. The convalescent cohort included six males and four females, with two Hispanic individuals, seven Caucasians, two Asians and one multiracial person. Two doses of either the Pfizer-BioNTech BNT162b2 vaccine (n=8) or the Moderna mRNA-1273 vaccine (n=2) were administered to participants. Post-COVID blood samples were collected from convalescent patients a median of around 96 days after diagnosis, with a range of about 30 to 170 days. Post-vaccine blood samples were taken a median of roughly 75 days after the second vaccine dose, with a range of roughly 14 to 250 days. The cultures were stimulated with overlapping spike peptide pools from SARS-CoV-2 and from the common cold coronaviruses HCoV-NL63, HCoV-OC43 and HCoV-229E. As controls, cultures received a CEFX viral epitope pool (the positive control), an HIV-1 Nef peptide pool (the negative control), or no peptide at all. The spike-specific CD4+ TCR repertoire was compared before and after mRNA vaccination in fewer than eleven COVID-19 convalescent patients and a handful of infection-naive healthy vaccine recipients. What the study reported, not specific to this receptor: Among the post-vaccine SARS-CoV-2-reactive clones in convalescent patients, a median approximately 86% showed up only after vaccination, which suggests vaccine-specific priming. Although the median number of SARS-CoV-2-reactive clonotypes went up from 21 after infection to 38 after vaccination, the increase was not significant. Relatively few convalescent patients were included in the study, and early timepoints after natural infection were not analyzed. Of the vaccine-specific clones in convalescent patients, 304 of 307, or nearly all, reacted only to SARS-CoV-2 spike and did not cross-react with common cold coronaviruses.

According to the study, the label for this sample's treatment or condition signals: approximately 9-day PBMC culture with coronavirus spike peptide pools or control peptides (ViraFEST assay). The ViraFEST assay was used in the study, in which antigen-specific T cells were expanded with peptide pools and expanded clonotypes were subsequently identified by TCR sequencing. Positive SARS-CoV-2 PCR tests in the convalescent patients dated from March to December 2020, before Alpha, Beta and Delta variants emerged in the United States. Each well held around 1.9 million PBMCs cultured with 9 to 10 ug/ml peptide pools in IMDM containing 5% human AB serum and approximately 10 IU/ml IL-2. Half of the culture medium was replaced with fresh IL-2-containing medium on days 3 and 7. After 9 to 11 days of culture, CD4+ T cells were isolated by negative selection with the EasySep CD4+ T cell isolation kit. Ficoll-Paque Plus gradient centrifugation was used to isolate PBMCs from whole blood, and the isolated PBMCs were then either used fresh or cryopreserved at -140C. Triplicate wells were generally used for each culture condition.

The method behind the library was PCR. DNA from cultured CD4+ T cells was subjected to TCR sequencing with the Oncomine TCR Beta short-read assay at the Johns Hopkins FTIC core. Genomic DNA was extracted from the cultured CD4+ T cells with the QIAamp micro DNA kit. Oncomine TCR Beta libraries from cultured CD4+ T cells were pooled using unique dual indexes and sequenced on an Illumina iSeq 100. In the source study's methods: Non-productive sequences were removed, and CDR3s not starting with C, not ending with F or W, or shorter than 7 amino acids were discarded. Antigen-specific clonotypes were identified with the MANAFEST web application by comparing peptide-stimulated wells with reference and other culture wells. An FDR below 0.05, an odds ratio above 5, and a productive frequency above 0.1% in at least two of three replicate wells were required for clones to be considered positive. A clonotype counted as cross-reactive if it showed significant expansion both in the SARS-CoV-2 spike wells and in at least one common cold coronavirus spike condition. Levenshtein distances (stringdist) and unrooted phylogenetic trees (ape) in R version 3.6.1 were used to assess CDR3 homology. The public reads were reanalyzed by TCRdb: fastp trimming at Q25, MiXCR alignment, in-frame beta chains only. Identical CDR3 protein sequences are pooled into one entry, listed with their most common genes and DNA. Here the V and J calls rest on TCRdb's processing, not on the authors' analysis. Recorded for this sample are roughly 4,800 distinct CDR3 sequences; less than 25% of them occurred a single time. The top ten constitute over 20% of the sample.

The chain uses TRBV7-2 and TRBJ1-3; TRBD1 fits 7 bases in the junction. This TCR was sampled from a human donor who had recovered from COVID-19. Input material: CD4+ T cells from blood, cultured in vitro. The CDR3 region has the sequence CAAASGGSSSGNTIYF. In nucleotide form, the sequence is TGTGCTGCCGCTTCAGGGGGTTCTAGCTCTGGAAACACCATATATTTT.